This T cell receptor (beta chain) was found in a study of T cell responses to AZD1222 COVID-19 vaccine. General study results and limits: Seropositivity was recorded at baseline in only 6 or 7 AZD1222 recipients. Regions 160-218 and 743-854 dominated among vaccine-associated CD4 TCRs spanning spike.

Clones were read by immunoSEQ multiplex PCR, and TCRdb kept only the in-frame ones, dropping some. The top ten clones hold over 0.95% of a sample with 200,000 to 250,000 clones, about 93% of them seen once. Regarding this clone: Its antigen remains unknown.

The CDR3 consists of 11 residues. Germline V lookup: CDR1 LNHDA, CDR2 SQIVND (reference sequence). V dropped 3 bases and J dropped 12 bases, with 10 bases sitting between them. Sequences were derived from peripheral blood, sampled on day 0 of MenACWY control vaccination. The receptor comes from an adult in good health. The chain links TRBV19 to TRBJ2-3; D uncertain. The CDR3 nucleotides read TGTGCCAGTAGTATTTCGGCCCTTCAGTATTTT. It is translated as CASSISALQYF.